The next 32 T cell receptor beta chains were all read from a single sample in a study of CD8+ T cells in alopecia areata. The treatment is: oral pan-JAK inhibitor, 5-10 mg twice daily. The sequencing template was cDNA reverse transcribed from extracted RNA. The table came from immunoSEQ multiplex PCR; TCRdb's copy has only in-frame clones and leaves some out. The table has around 180,000 clones, roughly 60% seen once. The specimen was CD4+ T cells sorted from blood, collected at week 24, from a patient treated with tofacitinib. The receptors derive from a human donor with alopecia areata.

This clone was seen only once. The rearrangement joins TRBV9 to TRBJ1-2; D is unclear. V was shortened by 0 bases and J by 6 bases, with 18 bases between the two germline ends. Germline assignment: CDR1 SGDLS and CDR2 YYNGEE. This CDR3 contains 16 residues. The CDR3 DNA follows: TGTGCCAGCAGCGTAGATTCGGTTAGCACATCGAATGGCTACACCTTC. The encoded protein is CASSVDSVSTSNGYTF.

This clone was found a few times. V usage is TRBV5-1 and J usage is TRBJ1-1; D is possibly TRBD1 (5 bases). Germline lookup yields CDR1 SGHRS and CDR2 YFSETQ. Trimming removed 4 bases at V and 5 bases at J, with 15 bases between. The length of the CDR3 is 14 residues. As DNA, the CDR3 is TGCGCCAGCAGCCTAATGCAGGGATTGACTGAAGCTTTCTTT. The encoded protein is CASSLMQGLTEAFF.

This clone was seen more than once but under ten times. The chain uses TRBV6-6 and TRBJ1-1; D is ambiguous. The CDR3 is 13 amino acids. CDR1 and CDR2 (germline): MNHNY, SVGAGI (reference sequence). Trimming shortened V by 4 bases and J by 1 base, and 7 bases separated the two germline ends. CDR3 coding DNA: TGTGCCAGCAGTTCCCAGGAGAACACTGAAGCTTTCTTT. This gives the protein CASSSQENTEAFF.

The chain uses TRBV25-1 and TRBJ1-2; D is unresolved. Germline V gene data show CDR1 as MGHDK and CDR2 as SYGVNS. With 2 bases removed from V and 0 bases from J, the gap between germline ends came to 7 bases. The CDR3 has 14 residues. CDR3 nucleotide sequence: TGTGCCAGCAGTGAAGTTTCGGCTAACTATGGCTACACCTTC. Its protein is CASSEVSANYGYTF.

J is TRBJ2-2 and V is TRBV11-2; D unresolved. V lost 0 bases and J lost 3, with 8 bases in between. Germline V CDR1 and CDR2: SGHAT, FQNNGV. The CDR3 covers 15 residues. This CDR3 is CASSLEFSDTGELFF. Here the CDR3 DNA reads TGTGCCAGCAGCTTAGAATTCTCCGACACCGGGGAGCTGTTTTTT.

This clone was seen once. CDR3 protein: CASSLDRNNEQFF. The CDR3, as DNA: TGTGCCAGCAGCTTGGACAGAAACAATGAGCAGTTCTTC. This chain links TRBV7-8 with TRBJ2-1; D is perhaps TRBD1 (6 bases). CDR3 length: 13 residues. The ends were cut back, 3 bases at V and 5 bases at J, with 8 bases in the middle. Germline V gene sequence: CDR1 SGHVS, CDR2 FQNEAQ.

The V and J genes are TRBV18 and TRBJ1-2; no clear D gene. Looked up from germline, CDR1 is KGHSH and CDR2 is LQKENI. Trimming pared 6 bases from V and 7 bases from J, leaving 12 bases between. The CDR3 extends over 12 amino acids. CDR3 nucleotides: TGTGCCAGCTCCCCAGACGGGGTTGGCTACACCTTC. Amino acids: CASSPDGVGYTF.

V is TRBV15 and J is TRBJ1-5; D remains unclear. The CDR3 length is 13 residues. The germline CDR1 and CDR2 sequences are LNHNV and YYDKDF (reference sequence). Trimming stripped 3 bases from V and 3 bases from J, with 6 bases between. CDR3 amino acids: CATSSDTNQPQHF. The CDR3 nucleotides are TGTGCCACCAGCAGTGATACCAATCAGCCCCAGCATTTT.

This clone was seen a handful of times. CDR3 amino acids: CASSDNTGELFF. The DNA for the CDR3 is TGTGCCAGCAGCGATAACACCGGGGAGCTGTTTTTT. The chain uses TRBV7-2 and TRBJ2-2; unclear D gene. The CDR3 runs 12 residues. Per germline, CDR1 SGHTA and CDR2 FQGNSA. With 5 bases removed from V and 2 bases from J, the gap between germline ends came to 3 bases. The variable domain in full, completed from reference TRBV7-2 and TRBJ2-2, reads GAGVSQSPSNKVTEKGKDVELRCDPISGHTALYWYRQSLGQGLEFLIYFQGNSAPDKSGLPSDRFSAERTGGSVSTLTIQRTQQEDSAVYLCASSDNTGELFFGEGSRLTVL.

The chain uses TRBV7-3 and TRBJ1-1, with 7 bases lining up with TRBD1. Germline V gene lookup returns CDR1 SGHTA and CDR2 FQGTGA. V lost 5 bases, J lost 6 bases, and 6 bases stayed unmatched. CDR3 length: 13 residues. CDR3 sequence: CASSPRQGAEAFF. The DNA for the CDR3 is TGTGCCAGCAGCCCCCGACAGGGCGCTGAAGCTTTCTTT.

V usage is TRBV5-1 and J usage is TRBJ2-1, with D possibly TRBD2 on 6 matching bases. The CDR3 has 15 residues. Germline loops: CDR1 SGHRS, CDR2 YFSETQ. Trimming shortened V by 0 bases and J by 5 bases, and 12 bases separated the two germline ends. The CDR3 DNA sequence: TGCGCCAGCAGCTTGGTAGCGGAAAAACACAATGAGCAGTTCTTC. It encodes CASSLVAEKHNEQFF.

The V gene is TRBV9, the J gene TRBJ2-2, with a possible D match to TRBD2 (5 bases). The CDR3 runs to 14 residues. Germline loops: CDR1 SGDLS, CDR2 YYNGEE. V shed 3 bases and J shed 6 bases, with 12 bases lying between them. Written as DNA, the CDR3 is TGTGCCAGCAGCGGTATCGCGAGGGCCGGGGAGCTGTTTTTT. It yields the protein CASSGIARAGELFF.

The chain links TRBV6-1 to TRBJ2-3, with D unresolved. Looked up from germline, CDR1 is MNHNS and CDR2 is SASEGT. Trimming took off 5 bases at V and 9 bases at J, with 12 bases between the two ends. The CDR3 contains 12 residues. The CDR3 here is CASSPLQQTQYF. The CDR3 DNA sequence: TGTGCCAGCAGTCCTCTGCAGCAGACGCAGTATTTT.

The chain couples TRBV29-1 to TRBJ2-3, with 9 bases lining up with TRBD1. V lost 2 bases, J lost 5 bases, and 8 bases stayed unmatched. The CDR3 has 15 amino acids. Germline values: CDR1 SQVTM, CDR2 ANQGSEA. The CDR3, as DNA: TGCAGCGTTGAAAGGGACAGGGAGGGGAGAGATACGCAGTATTTT. Translation: CSVERDREGRDTQYF.

In its sample, this clone was seen a few times. This chain connects TRBV2 to TRBJ2-3; no clear D gene. V was cut by 10 bases and J by 3 bases, with 14 bases left in between. The CDR3 loop spans 13 amino acids. Germline V lookup: CDR1 SNHLY, CDR2 FYNNEI. The CDR3 sequence is CATAQELTDTQYF. In DNA, the CDR3 is TGTGCCACCGCCCAGGAGCTTACAGATACGCAGTATTTT.

This clone was found a few times. The gene calls are TRBV25-1 and TRBJ2-6; D unclear. CDR1 MGHDK and CDR2 SYGVNS come from the germline V gene. The CDR3 has 11 amino acids. Deletions cut 5 bases from V and 6 bases from J, with 2 bases between. CDR3 region: CASSPANVLTF. CDR3 in DNA: TGTGCCAGCAGTCCGGCCAACGTCCTGACTTTC.

The chain joins TRBV30 to TRBJ1-3; no reliable D call. There are 13 residues in the CDR3. Per the germline V gene, CDR1 is GTSNPN and CDR2 is SVGIG (reference sequence). Trimming shortened V by 3 bases and J by 4 bases, and 10 bases separated the two germline ends. This CDR3 is CAWSRVIGNTIYF. The CDR3 nucleotides read TGTGCCTGGAGCAGAGTCATCGGAAACACCATATATTTT.

The chain has TRBV6-5 and TRBJ1-2, with D possibly matching TRBD1 (5 bases). V was trimmed by 8 bases and J by 0 bases, leaving 7 bases between them. The length of the CDR3 is 12 residues. Germline V lookup: CDR1 MNHEY, CDR2 SVGAGI. The CDR3 bases are TGTGCCAGCGGGGCGCCTAACTATGGCTACACCTTC. Amino acid sequence: CASGAPNYGYTF.

This clone was recorded once. CDR3 amino acids: CSVEAPNRDTQYF. The CDR3 DNA reads TGCAGCGTTGAAGCTCCAAACAGAGATACGCAGTATTTT. The chain couples TRBV29-1 to TRBJ2-3; no clear D. The CDR3 is 13 residues long. Germline lookup yields CDR1 SQVTM and CDR2 ANQGSEA. The V end lost 1 base, the J end lost 5 bases, and 10 bases lay between the germline ends.

This chain connects TRBV7-2 to TRBJ2-3; 8 bases match TRBD2. This CDR3 spans 15 amino acids. Germline loops: CDR1 SGHTA, CDR2 FQGNSA. J gave up 7 bases and V 7 bases, and 13 bases lay outside the gene matches. The CDR3 loop is CASTPQKAGGHTQYF. DNA for the CDR3: TGTGCCAGCACCCCCCAAAAGGCGGGGGGACATACGCAGTATTTT.

This clone was observed a few times. This chain uses TRBV5-6 with TRBJ1-6, with D uncertain. The CDR3 length is 16 residues. Trimming removed 0 bases from V and 6 bases from J, with 13 bases in between. Germline lookup yields CDR1 SGHDT and CDR2 YYEEEE. The CDR3 reads CASSLVDSRINSPLHF. CDR3 in DNA: TGTGCCAGCAGCTTGGTAGATTCGCGGATTAATTCACCCCTCCACTTT.

The rearrangement joins TRBV4-3 to TRBJ1-1; D is undetermined. V lost 0 bases, J lost 2 bases, and 7 bases lay in between. This CDR3 is built from 14 residues. CDR1 LGHNA and CDR2 YSLEER come from the germline V gene. The CDR3 is CASSQEHFNTEAFF. CDR3 DNA sequence: TGCGCCAGCAGCCAAGAGCACTTCAACACTGAAGCTTTCTTT.

V gene TRBV6-1 combines with J gene TRBJ2-3; 9 nucleotides line up with TRBD2. The germline CDR1 and CDR2 sequences are MNHNS and SASEGT. The length of the CDR3 is 16 residues. J gave up 8 bases and V 4 bases, and 13 bases lay outside the gene matches. Here the CDR3 DNA reads TGTGCCAGCAGTGGCCGGGAAGCGGGGGGCACCAGTACGCAGTATTTT. The encoded protein is CASSGREAGGTSTQYF.

Only one count was recorded for this clone. The genes are TRBV5-1 and TRBJ2-1; 7 bases are shared with TRBD1. The CDR3 has 15 amino acids. V lost 4 bases to trimming and J lost 7 bases; unmatched junction nucleotides: 11. Per the germline V gene, CDR1 is SGHRS and CDR2 is YFSETQ. DNA for the CDR3: TGCGCCAGCAGCCCCCCCAGGGACAGCGTAAATGAGCAGTTCTTC. Protein product: CASSPPRDSVNEQFF.

The rearrangement uses TRBV29-1 and TRBJ2-7; weak D call: TRBD2 (6 bases). V dropped 6 bases and J dropped 4 bases, with 16 bases sitting between them. The CDR3 loop spans 13 amino acids. The germline V gene encodes CDR1 SQVTM and CDR2 ANQGSEA. The CDR3 bases are TGCAGCGTGGGGCGGGGAAAGGCATACGAGCAGTACTTC. Its translation: CSVGRGKAYEQYF.

The chain employs TRBV6-6 and TRBJ1-1; D gene unclear. CDR3 length: 15 residues. The V gene's germline CDR1 is MNHNY and CDR2 SVGAGI (reference sequence). Between the trimmed V and J ends, which lost 6 bases and 0 bases, there was a span of 14 bases. CDR3 region: CASSSNVDLNTEAFF. CDR3 DNA: TGTGCCAGCAGCTCCAACGTTGATCTGAACACTGAAGCTTTCTTT.

The chain carries TRBV7-9 and TRBJ1-2; TRBD1 is a possible D gene (5 bases). V dropped 4 bases and J dropped 6 bases, with 18 bases sitting between them. The CDR3 length is 15 residues. Looked up from germline, CDR1 is SEHNR and CDR2 is FQNEAQ (reference sequence). CDR3 protein: CASSSPPRQTHGYTF. The CDR3 DNA reads as TGTGCCAGCAGCTCTCCCCCGAGACAGACCCATGGCTACACCTTC.

This chain connects TRBV25-1 to TRBJ1-2; 9 bases fit TRBD1. Germline loops: CDR1 MGHDK, CDR2 SYGVNS. Losses at the gene ends were 6 bases for V and 8 bases for J; bases not matched to a gene: 7. CDR3 length: 13 residues. The CDR3 here is CASSLGTGRGYTF. CDR3 bases: TGTGCCAGCAGCTTGGGGACAGGGCGAGGCTACACCTTC.

This chain links TRBV15 with TRBJ2-5; D gene ambiguous. Germline lookup yields CDR1 LNHNV and CDR2 YYDKDF (reference sequence). This CDR3 region has 15 residues. V lost 4 bases and J lost 3, with 15 bases in between. The CDR3 here is CATSTYGVGEETQYF. CDR3 nucleotide sequence: TGTGCCACCAGCACATATGGAGTGGGTGAAGAGACCCAGTACTTC.

The chain is built from TRBV29-1 and TRBJ2-3, with 9 bases that match TRBD2. Germline V CDR1 and CDR2: SQVTM, ANQGSEA. CDR3 length equals 15 residues. Unmatched junction bases numbered 9, after V lost 4 bases and J lost 4 bases. CDR3 amino acids: CSVVASGGPSDTQYF. The CDR3 DNA sequence: TGCAGCGTTGTCGCCAGCGGGGGGCCGTCAGATACGCAGTATTTT.

This clone was detected a few times. The chain employs TRBV30 and TRBJ2-5; possibly TRBD2 for D (7 bases). CDR3 length: 15 residues. Trimming took off 3 bases at V and 5 bases at J, with 19 bases between the two ends. The germline V gene has CDR1 GTSNPN and CDR2 SVGIG (reference sequence). The CDR3 region is CAWSGGLYRDETQYF. The CDR3 bases are TGTGCCTGGAGCGGGGGGCTATACAGGGATGAGACCCAGTACTTC.

In regard to this clone: Other DNA sequences in the sample encode the same CDR3. The chain links TRBV5-1 to TRBJ2-1; TRBD1 matches at 7 bases. This CDR3 has 16 residues. The V and J ends lost 0 bases and 0 bases, in that order; junction bases with no gene match: 3. CDR1 is SGHRS, CDR2 YFSETQ, per germline. The DNA for the CDR3 is TGCGCCAGCAGCTTGGGGGGACAGAGCTCCTACAATGAGCAGTTCTTC. Translating it yields CASSLGGQSSYNEQFF.